Presented here are 3 T cell receptor beta chains from one specimen sequenced in a study of control samples from healthy donors and cancer patients. The repertoire was sequenced with immunoSEQ multiplex PCR; TCRdb's copy has only in-frame clones and lacks some. The sample includes 110,000 to 150,000 clones, roughly 90% of them seen just once. Specimen: blood. These receptor sequences come from a man aged 30 to 45 in good health.

This clone was observed once. This chain uses TRBV19 with TRBJ2-1; no clear D gene. The CDR3 loop spans 15 amino acids. The germline V and J ends were trimmed by 1 base and 2 bases, with 9 bases remaining between them. Germline V gives CDR1 LNHDA, CDR2 SQIVND (reference sequence). Written as DNA, the CDR3 is TGTGCCAGTAGTATAGTGGCAGGACCCTACAATGAGCAGTTCTTC. Its translation is CASSIVAGPYNEQFF.

The gene calls are TRBV6-5 and TRBJ2-7; TRBD1 aligns across 9 bases. The germline CDR1 and CDR2 sequences are MNHEY and SVGAGI. This CDR3 has 15 residues. V trimming: 0 bases; J trimming: 3 bases; junction bases outside the gene matches: 3. The CDR3 is CASSYSGQGNYEQYF. The CDR3 coding sequence is TGTGCCAGCAGTTACTCGGGACAGGGTAACTACGAGCAGTACTTC.

The genes are TRBV7-9 and TRBJ1-6, with D possibly matching TRBD1 (5 bases). The CDR3 sequence is 15 residues long. Germline values: CDR1 SEHNR, CDR2 FQNEAQ (reference sequence). Deletions cut 4 bases from V and 4 bases from J, with 11 bases between. The CDR3 bases are TGTGCCAGCAGCTCAAGGGGTCGTTATAATTCACCCCTCCACTTT. Its protein is CASSSRGRYNSPLHF. Using reference TRBV7-9 and TRBJ1-6 for the parts outside the CDR3, the full variable domain is DTGVSQNPRHKITKRGQNVTFRCDPISEHNRLYWYRQTLGQGPEFLTYFQNEAQLEKSRLLSDRFSAERPKGSFSTLEIQRTEQGDSAMYLCASSSRGRYNSPLHFGNGTRLTVT.